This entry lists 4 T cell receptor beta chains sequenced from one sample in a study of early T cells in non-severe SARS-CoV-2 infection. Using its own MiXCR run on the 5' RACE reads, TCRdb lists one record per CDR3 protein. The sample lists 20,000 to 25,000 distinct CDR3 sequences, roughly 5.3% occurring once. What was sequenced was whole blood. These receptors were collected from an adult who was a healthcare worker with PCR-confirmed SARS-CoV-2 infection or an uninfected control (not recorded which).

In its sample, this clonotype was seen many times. The CDR3 reads CSAREQGRRTEAFF. In DNA form, the CDR3 reads TGCAGTGCTAGAGAGCAGGGGCGAAGAACTGAAGCTTTCTTT. This chain uses TRBV20-1 with TRBJ1-1, with a weak D call TRBD1 (6 bases). Looked up from germline, CDR1 is DFQATT and CDR2 is SNEGSKA (reference sequence). The CDR3 is 14 residues long. Trimming cost V 0 bases and J 5 bases, with 13 bases left between them.

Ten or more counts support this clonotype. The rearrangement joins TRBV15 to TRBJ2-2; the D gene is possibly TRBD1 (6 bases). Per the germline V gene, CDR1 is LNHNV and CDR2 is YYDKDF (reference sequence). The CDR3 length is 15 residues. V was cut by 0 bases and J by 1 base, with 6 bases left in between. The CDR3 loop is CATSREQGNTGELFF. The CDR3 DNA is TGTGCCACCAGCAGAGAACAGGGGAACACCGGGGAGCTGTTTTTT.

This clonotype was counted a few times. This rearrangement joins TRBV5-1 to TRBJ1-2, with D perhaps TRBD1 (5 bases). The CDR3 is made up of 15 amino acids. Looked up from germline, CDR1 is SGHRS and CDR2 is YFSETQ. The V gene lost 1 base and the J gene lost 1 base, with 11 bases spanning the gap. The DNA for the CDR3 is TGCGCCAGCAGCTTGAACCGCAGGGTTAACTATGGCTACACCTTC. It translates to CASSLNRRVNYGYTF.

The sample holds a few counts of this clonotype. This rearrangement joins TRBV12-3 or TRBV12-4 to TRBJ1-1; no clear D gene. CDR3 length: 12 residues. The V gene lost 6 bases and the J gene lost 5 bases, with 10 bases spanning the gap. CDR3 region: CASSPIWTEAFF. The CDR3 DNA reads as TGTGCCAGCAGCCCCATATGGACTGAAGCTTTCTTT.